Sequencing of this TCR beta chain was carried out in a study of low-dose radiotherapy and immunotherapy resistance in tumors. Overall study context: Participants in Cohort 2 were given 1 Gy per fraction every two weeks, for 13 Gy over 26 weeks. Starting cycle 1 day 1, oral aspirin 300 mg was given daily for four cycles.

Documented time point: after trial treatment. Treatment denoted: LDRT plus nivolumab, ipilimumab, low-dose cyclophosphamide and aspirin (RACIN trial). Alpha- and beta-chain coverage of first-strand cDNA came from TRAV- and TRBV-specific primers. TCR amplification ran 20 PCR cycles using constant-region and V-primer adapter primers. TCRdb passed the reads through MiXCR, listing each CDR3 protein once. The profile shows tens of thousands of distinct CDR3 sequences, 20% to 25% of them singletons. CDR3 length: 13 residues. From germline, CDR1 is MDHEN and CDR2 SYDVKM. V was pared by 6 bases and J by 5 bases, with 14 bases between.

The specimen comprised PBMCs, sampled after low-dose radiotherapy plus immunotherapy. The rearrangement uses TRBV28 and TRBJ2-7; a possible D gene is TRBD2 (5 bases). This receptor was taken from a female donor with ovarian cancer. The CDR3 loop is CASRAISVNEQYF. In nucleotides, the CDR3 is TGTGCCAGCAGAGCCATTAGCGTCAACGAGCAGTACTTC.